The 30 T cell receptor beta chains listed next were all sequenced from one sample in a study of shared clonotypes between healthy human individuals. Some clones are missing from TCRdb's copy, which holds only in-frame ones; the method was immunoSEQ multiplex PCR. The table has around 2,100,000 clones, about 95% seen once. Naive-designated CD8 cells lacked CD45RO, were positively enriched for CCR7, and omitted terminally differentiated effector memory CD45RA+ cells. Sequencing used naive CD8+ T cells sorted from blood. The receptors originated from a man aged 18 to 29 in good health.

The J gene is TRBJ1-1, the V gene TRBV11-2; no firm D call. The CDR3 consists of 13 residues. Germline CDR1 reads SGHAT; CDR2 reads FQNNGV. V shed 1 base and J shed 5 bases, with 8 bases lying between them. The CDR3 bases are TGTGCCAGCAGCTTAGTCCTTGGAACTGAAGCTTTCTTT. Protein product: CASSLVLGTEAFF. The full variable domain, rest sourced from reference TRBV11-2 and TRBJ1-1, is EAGVAQSPRYKIIEKRQSVAFWCNPISGHATLYWYQQILGQGPKLLIQFQNNGVVDDSQLPKDRFSAERLKGVDSTLKIQPAKLEDSAVYLCASSLVLGTEAFFGQGTRLTVV.

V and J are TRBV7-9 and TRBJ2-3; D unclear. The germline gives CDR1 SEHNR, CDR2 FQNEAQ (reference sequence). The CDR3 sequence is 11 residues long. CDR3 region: CAILETDTQYF. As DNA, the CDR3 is TGTGCTATTCTAGAAACAGATACGCAGTATTTT.

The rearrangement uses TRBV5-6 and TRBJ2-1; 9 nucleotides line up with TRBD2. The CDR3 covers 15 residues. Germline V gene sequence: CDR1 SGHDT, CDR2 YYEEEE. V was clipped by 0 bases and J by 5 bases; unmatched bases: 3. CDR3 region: CASSLALAGHNEQFF. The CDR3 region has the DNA TGTGCCAGCAGCTTGGCCCTAGCGGGGCACAATGAGCAGTTCTTC. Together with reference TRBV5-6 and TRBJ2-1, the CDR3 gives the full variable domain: DAGVTQSPTHLIKTRGQQVTLRCSPKSGHDTVSWYQQALGQGPQFIFQYYEEEERQRGNFPDRFSGHQFPNYSSELNVNALLLGDSALYLCASSLALAGHNEQFFGPGTRLTVL.

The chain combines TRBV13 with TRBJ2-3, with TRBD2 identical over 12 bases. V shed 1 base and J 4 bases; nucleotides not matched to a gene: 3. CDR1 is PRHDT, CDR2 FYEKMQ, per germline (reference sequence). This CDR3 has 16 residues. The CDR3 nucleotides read TGTGCCAGCAGCTTAGTACTAGCGGGGGGTGCAGATACGCAGTATTTT. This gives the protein CASSLVLAGGADTQYF.

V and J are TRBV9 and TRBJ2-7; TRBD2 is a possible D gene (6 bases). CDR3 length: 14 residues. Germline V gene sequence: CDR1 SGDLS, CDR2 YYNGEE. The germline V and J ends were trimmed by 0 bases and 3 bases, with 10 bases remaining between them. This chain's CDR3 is CASSVGEEGYEQYF. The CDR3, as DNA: TGTGCCAGCAGCGTAGGGGAGGAGGGCTACGAGCAGTACTTC.

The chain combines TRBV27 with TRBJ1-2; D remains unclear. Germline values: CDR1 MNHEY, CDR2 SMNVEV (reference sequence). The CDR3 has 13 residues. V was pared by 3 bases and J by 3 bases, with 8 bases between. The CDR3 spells CASSFHNHYGYTF. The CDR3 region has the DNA TGTGCCAGCAGTTTCCACAACCACTATGGCTACACCTTC.

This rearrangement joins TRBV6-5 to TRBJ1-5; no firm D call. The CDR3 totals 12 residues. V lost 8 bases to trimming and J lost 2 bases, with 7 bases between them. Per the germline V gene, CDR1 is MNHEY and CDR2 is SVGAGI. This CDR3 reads CASGTGNQPQHF. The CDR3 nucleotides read TGTGCCAGCGGTACAGGCAATCAGCCCCAGCATTTT.

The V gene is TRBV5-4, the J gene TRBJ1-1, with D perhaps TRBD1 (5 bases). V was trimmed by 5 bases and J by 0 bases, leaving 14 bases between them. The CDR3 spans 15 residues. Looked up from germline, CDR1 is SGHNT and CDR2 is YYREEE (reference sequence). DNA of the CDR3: TGTGCCAGCAGTTTTGACGGGGGTTTGAACACTGAAGCTTTCTTT. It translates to CASSFDGGLNTEAFF.

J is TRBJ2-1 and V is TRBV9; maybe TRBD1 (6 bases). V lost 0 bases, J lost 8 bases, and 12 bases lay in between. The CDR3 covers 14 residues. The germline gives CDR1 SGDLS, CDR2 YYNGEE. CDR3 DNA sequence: TGTGCCAGCAGCGTAGATCAGGGGTCGGATGAGCAGTTCTTC. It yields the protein CASSVDQGSDEQFF.

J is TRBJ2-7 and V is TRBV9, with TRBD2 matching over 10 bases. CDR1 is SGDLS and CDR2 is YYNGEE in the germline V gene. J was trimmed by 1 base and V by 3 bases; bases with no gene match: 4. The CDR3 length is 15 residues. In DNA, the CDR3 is TGTGCCAGCAGCGAGGGACTAGCGCTTTCCTACGAGCAGTACTTC. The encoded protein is CASSEGLALSYEQYF.

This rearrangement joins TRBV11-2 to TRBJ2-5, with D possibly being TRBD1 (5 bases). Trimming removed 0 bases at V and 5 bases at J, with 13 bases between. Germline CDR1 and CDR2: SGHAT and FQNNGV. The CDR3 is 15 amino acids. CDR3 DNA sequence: TGTGCCAGCAGCTTAGAGTACTCAGGGATCGAGACCCAGTACTTC. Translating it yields CASSLEYSGIETQYF.

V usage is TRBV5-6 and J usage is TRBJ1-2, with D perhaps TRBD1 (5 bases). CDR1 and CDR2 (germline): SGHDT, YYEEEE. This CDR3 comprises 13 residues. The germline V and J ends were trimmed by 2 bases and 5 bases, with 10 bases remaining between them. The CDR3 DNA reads TGTGCCAGCAGCTTCGGGACGGGATATGGCTACACCTTC. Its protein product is CASSFGTGYGYTF.

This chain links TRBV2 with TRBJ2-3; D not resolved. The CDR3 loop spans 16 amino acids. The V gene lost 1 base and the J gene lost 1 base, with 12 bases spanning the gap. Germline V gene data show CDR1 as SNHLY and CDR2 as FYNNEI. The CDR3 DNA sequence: TGTGCCAGCAGTGAAGTCTACCTAGAGCGCACAGATACGCAGTATTTT. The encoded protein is CASSEVYLERTDTQYF.

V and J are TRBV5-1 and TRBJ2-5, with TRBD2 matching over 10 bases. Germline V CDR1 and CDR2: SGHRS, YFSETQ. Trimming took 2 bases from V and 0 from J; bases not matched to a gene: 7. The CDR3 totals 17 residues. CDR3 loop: CASSLFEAGGYQETQYF. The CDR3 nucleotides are TGCGCCAGCAGCTTATTCGAAGCGGGAGGGTACCAAGAGACCCAGTACTTC.

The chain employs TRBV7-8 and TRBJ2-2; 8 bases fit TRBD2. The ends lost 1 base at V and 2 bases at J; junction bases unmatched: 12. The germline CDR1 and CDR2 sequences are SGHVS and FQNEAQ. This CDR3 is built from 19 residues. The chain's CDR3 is CASSLVSGAGDQNTGELFF. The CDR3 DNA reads TGTGCCAGCAGCTTAGTTTCCGGAGCGGGGGACCAAAACACCGGGGAGCTGTTTTTT. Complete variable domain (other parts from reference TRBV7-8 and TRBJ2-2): GAGVSQSPRYKVAKRGQDVALRCDPISGHVSLFWYQQALGQGPEFLTYFQNEAQLDKSGLPSDRFFAERPEGSVSTLKIQRTQQEDSAVYLCASSLVSGAGDQNTGELFFGEGSRLTVL.

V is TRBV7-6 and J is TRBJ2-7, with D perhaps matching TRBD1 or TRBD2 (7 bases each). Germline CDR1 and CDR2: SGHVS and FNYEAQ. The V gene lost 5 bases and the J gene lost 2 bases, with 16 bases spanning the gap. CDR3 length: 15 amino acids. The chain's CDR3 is CASSIGEGAPYEQYF. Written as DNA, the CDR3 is TGTGCCAGCAGCATCGGGGAGGGGGCCCCCTACGAGCAGTACTTC.

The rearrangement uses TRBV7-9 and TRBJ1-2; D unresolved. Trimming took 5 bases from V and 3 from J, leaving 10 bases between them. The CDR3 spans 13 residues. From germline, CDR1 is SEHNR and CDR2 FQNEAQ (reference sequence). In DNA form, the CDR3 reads TGTGCCAGCAGCCCCGAAGGGTACTATGGCTACACCTTC. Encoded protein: CASSPEGYYGYTF.

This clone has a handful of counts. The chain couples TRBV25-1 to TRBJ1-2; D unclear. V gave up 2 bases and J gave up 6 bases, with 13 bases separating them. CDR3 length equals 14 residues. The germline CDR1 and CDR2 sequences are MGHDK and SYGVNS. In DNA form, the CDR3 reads TGTGCCAGCAGTGAACTCGGGGAAAGGGATGGCTACACCTTC. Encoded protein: CASSELGERDGYTF.

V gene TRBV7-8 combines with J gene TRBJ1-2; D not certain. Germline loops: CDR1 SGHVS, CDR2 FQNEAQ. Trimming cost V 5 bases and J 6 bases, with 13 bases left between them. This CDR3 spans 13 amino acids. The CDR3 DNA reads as TGTGCCAGCAGCCCAGAATGGGAGGATGGCTACACCTTC. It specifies CASSPEWEDGYTF.

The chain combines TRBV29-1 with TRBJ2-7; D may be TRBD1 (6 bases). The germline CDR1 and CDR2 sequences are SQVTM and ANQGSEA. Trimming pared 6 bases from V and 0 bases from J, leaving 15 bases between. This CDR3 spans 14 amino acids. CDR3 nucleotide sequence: TGCAGCGTCCCCCTCGGGGACAACTCCTACGAGCAGTACTTC. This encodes CSVPLGDNSYEQYF.

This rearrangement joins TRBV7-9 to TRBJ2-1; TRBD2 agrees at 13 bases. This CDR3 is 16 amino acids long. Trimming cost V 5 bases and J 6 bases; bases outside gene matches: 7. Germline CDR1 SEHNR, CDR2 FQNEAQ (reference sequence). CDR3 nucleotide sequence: TGTGCCAGCAGCCCGCCGGGACTAGCGGGACTCAATGAGCAGTTCTTC. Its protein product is CASSPPGLAGLNEQFF.

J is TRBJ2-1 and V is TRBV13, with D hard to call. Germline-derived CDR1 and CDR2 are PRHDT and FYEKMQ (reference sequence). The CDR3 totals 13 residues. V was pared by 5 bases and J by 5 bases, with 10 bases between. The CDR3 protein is CASSINRDNEQFF. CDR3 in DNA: TGTGCCAGCAGCATCAATAGGGACAATGAGCAGTTCTTC.

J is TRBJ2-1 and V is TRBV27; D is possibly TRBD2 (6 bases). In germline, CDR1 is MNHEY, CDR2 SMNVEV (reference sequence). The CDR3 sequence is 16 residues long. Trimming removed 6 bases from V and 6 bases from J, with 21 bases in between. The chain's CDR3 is CASRSIPGVGVNEQFF. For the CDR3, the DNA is TGTGCCAGCAGATCGATCCCGGGGGTCGGGGTCAATGAGCAGTTCTTC.

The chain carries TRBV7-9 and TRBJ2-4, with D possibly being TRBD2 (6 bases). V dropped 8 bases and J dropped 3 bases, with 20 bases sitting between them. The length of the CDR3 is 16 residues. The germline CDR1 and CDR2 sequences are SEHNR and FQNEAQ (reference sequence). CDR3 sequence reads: CASGQLGGVGKNIQYF. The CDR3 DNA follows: TGTGCCAGCGGACAACTCGGGGGTGTTGGCAAAAACATTCAGTACTTC.

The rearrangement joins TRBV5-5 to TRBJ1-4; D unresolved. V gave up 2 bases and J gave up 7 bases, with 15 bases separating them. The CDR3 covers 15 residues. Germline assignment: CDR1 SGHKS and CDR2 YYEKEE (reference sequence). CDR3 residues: CASSFSPGVGEKLFF. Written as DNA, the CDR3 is TGTGCCAGCAGCTTTAGTCCGGGTGTTGGTGAAAAACTGTTTTTT. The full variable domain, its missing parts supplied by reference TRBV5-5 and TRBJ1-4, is DAGVTQSPTHLIKTRGQQVTLRCSPISGHKSVSWYQQVLGQGPQFIFQYYEKEERGRGNFPDRFSARQFPNYSSELNVNALLLGDSALYLCASSFSPGVGEKLFFGSGTQLSVL.

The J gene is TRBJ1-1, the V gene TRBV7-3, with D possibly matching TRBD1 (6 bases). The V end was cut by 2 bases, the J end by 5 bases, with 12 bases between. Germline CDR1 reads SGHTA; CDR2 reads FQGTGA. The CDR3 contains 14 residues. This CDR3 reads CASSLEARGTEAFF. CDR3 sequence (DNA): TGTGCCAGCAGCTTAGAAGCGAGGGGGACTGAAGCTTTCTTT.

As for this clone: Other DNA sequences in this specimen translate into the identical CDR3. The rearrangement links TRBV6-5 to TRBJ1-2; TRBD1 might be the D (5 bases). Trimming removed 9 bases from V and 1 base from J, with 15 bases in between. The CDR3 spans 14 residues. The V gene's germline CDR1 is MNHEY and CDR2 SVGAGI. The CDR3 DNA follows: TGTGCCAGTTCGTCGGGGGGAGTTAACTATGGCTACACCTTC. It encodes CASSSGGVNYGYTF.

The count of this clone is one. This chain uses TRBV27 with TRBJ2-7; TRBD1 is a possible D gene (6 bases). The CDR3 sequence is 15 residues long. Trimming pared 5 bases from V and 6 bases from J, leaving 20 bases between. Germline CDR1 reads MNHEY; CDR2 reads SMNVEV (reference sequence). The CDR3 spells CASSPTGLQGTEQYF. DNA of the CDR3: TGTGCCAGCAGTCCAACGGGGTTACAGGGAACCGAGCAGTACTTC.

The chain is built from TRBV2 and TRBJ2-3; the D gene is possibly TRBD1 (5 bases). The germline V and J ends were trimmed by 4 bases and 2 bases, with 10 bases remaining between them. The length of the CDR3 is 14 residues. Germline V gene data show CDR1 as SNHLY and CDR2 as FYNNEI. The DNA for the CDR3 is TGTGCCAGCAGTGTGGGGCCCCTCACAGATACGCAGTATTTT. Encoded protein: CASSVGPLTDTQYF.

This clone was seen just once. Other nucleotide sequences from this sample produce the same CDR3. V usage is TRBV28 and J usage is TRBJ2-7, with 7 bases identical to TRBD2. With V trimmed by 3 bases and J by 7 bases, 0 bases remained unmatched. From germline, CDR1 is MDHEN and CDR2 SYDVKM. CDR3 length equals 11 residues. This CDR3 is CASSFGGEQYF. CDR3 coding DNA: TGTGCCAGCAGTTTCGGGGGGGAGCAGTACTTC.